This passage covers 5 T cell receptor beta chains from one sample sequenced in a study of T cell clones after liver transplantation. Assay used: immunoSEQ multiplex PCR; TCRdb lists only in-frame clones, some missing. This table holds 68,000 or so clones, approximately 92% found once. The sample here was CD4+ T cells from blood, taken less than 28 months after liver transplant. Receptors were obtained from a human patient who received a liver transplant. The graft donor may be the source of some T cells.

This clone is a singleton in its sample. The chain employs TRBV29-1 and TRBJ2-1; D is unclear. CDR1 SQVTM and CDR2 ANQGSEA come from the germline V gene. The CDR3 is made up of 10 amino acids. Trimming removed 8 bases from V and 6 bases from J, with 8 bases in between. CDR3 sequence: CSIWANEQFF. The CDR3 nucleotides read TGCAGCATCTGGGCCAATGAGCAGTTCTTC.

This clone was counted a single time. The chain has TRBV6-1 and TRBJ2-7; 8 bases map to TRBD1. The CDR3 loop spans 14 amino acids. From germline, CDR1 is MNHNS and CDR2 SASEGT. Trimming took 1 base from V and 4 from J; bases not matched to a gene: 3. Written as DNA, the CDR3 is TGTGCCAGCAGTGAAGGGACAGGGATGTACGAGCAGTACTTC. Translating gives CASSEGTGMYEQYF.

This chain connects TRBV2 to TRBJ2-7; tentatively, D is TRBD1 or TRBD2 (5 bases each). Trimming cost V 4 bases and J 6 bases, with 10 bases left between them. The CDR3 covers 12 residues. The V gene's germline CDR1 is SNHLY and CDR2 FYNNEI. CDR3 sequence reads: CASSAQGAEQYF. The CDR3 region has the DNA TGTGCCAGCAGTGCGCAGGGAGCCGAGCAGTACTTC.

This chain connects TRBV7-7 to TRBJ2-1; 12 bases fit TRBD2. V dropped 4 bases and J dropped 8; count of bases not matched to a gene: 9. Germline-derived CDR1 and CDR2 are SSHAT and FNYEAQ (reference sequence). The CDR3 is 16 residues long. The DNA of the CDR3 is TGTGCCAGCAGCTCCCGGACTAGCGGGAATAGGGATGAGCAGTTCTTC. This translates into CASSSRTSGNRDEQFF.

This sequence joins TRBV29-1 and TRBJ1-1, with a possible D match to TRBD1 (6 bases). CDR3 size: 11 residues. Germline CDR1 reads SQVTM; CDR2 reads ANQGSEA. The ends were cut back, 4 bases at V and 6 bases at J, with 9 bases in the middle. CDR3 bases: TGCAGCGTTGGCGGACAGTCTGAAGCTTTCTTT. Translated: CSVGGQSEAFF. Full variable domain (outside the CDR3, taken from reference TRBV29-1 and TRBJ1-1): SAVISQKPSRDICQRGTSLTIQCQVDSQVTMMFWYRQQPGQSLTLIATANQGSEATYESGFVIDKFPISRPNLTFSTLTVSNMSPEDSSIYLCSVGGQSEAFFGQGTRLTVV.